This T cell receptor beta chain appears in the sequencing data of a study of blood T cell repertoires in COVID-19. Study summary: Samples representing acute and convalescent COVID-19 were sourced from the United States, Italy and Spain. Nucleic acid was either cDNA or gDNA, and it came from T cells, B-cell-depleted T cells, or PBMCs.

Authors' data handling: Estimation of nucleated cell counts relied on the amplification of reference gene primers. Profiled with immunoSEQ multiplex PCR; TCRdb holds only in-frame clones, not every one. V and J calls and clone size follow that table, whereas D and trimming were derived from the DNA. The table shows 110,000 or so clones, with about 84% occurring only once. The sequence came from a man over 45 with acute or convalescent COVID-19. The sequenced sample was peripheral blood.

CDR3 nucleotides: TGTGCCAGCAGCCGGAGGGGATCAGTCAGCTCCTACAATGAGCAGTTCTTC. As protein: CASSRRGSVSSYNEQFF. The rearrangement uses TRBV3-1 (or the pseudogene TRBV3-2) and TRBJ2-1, with a tentative D call TRBD2 (6 bases). This CDR3 has 17 amino acids. Trimming pared 4 bases from V and 0 bases from J, leaving 16 bases between. CDR1 and CDR2 from the germline V gene are LGHDT and YNNKEL (reference sequence).